This TCR beta chain was sequenced for a study of Graves' ophthalmopathy and Graves' hyperthyroidism. Ten or more counts support this clonotype. Its antigen is not identified. CDR3 length equals 13 residues. V lost 6 bases and J lost 2, with 10 bases in between. Study-wide findings and caveats: Blood samples also showed most expanded thyroid clonotypes exceeding 0.001 frequency.

The sequenced template was RNA, covering the TCR beta CDR3 region. HTBI primers were employed in first-round RT-PCR, then a second-round multiplex PCR followed. TCRdb re-called the multiplex PCR reads through MiXCR, storing one row per CDR3 protein. The sample lists roughly 380,000 distinct CDR3 sequences, roughly 15% seen once, with roughly 7% in the top ten. Specimen: peripheral blood. The clonotype originates from a woman aged 18-35 years with stable Graves' hyperthyroidism. This chain uses TRBV12-3 or TRBV12-4 with TRBJ1-1; D unresolved. The CDR3 sequence: CASRRTGNTEAFF. The DNA for the CDR3 is TGTGCCAGCAGGAGGACGGGTAACACTGAAGCTTTCTTT.